Below are 10 T cell receptor beta chains sequenced from a single sample in a study of cytomegalovirus exposure and HLA in healthy donors (dated by TCRdb to 2016 to 2017). The method was the immunoSEQ multiplex PCR assay. A mixture of 60 forward primers for TCR Vbeta segments and 13 reverse primers for TCR Jbeta segments was used in the multiplex PCR. Drawn from immuneACCESS, this table holds only the in-frame rearrangements with V and J called that TCRdb kept. Clones are partly lost; checked studies trace under half to an unresolved V gene and leave the rest unexplained. This sample gives some 71,000 clones in total; around 70% of them show up just once. The ten most abundant clones make up more than 9.5% of the sample. The sample taken for sequencing was PBMCs. Every receptor here comes from a woman aged 45-60 years in good health and CMV-seropositive.

The J gene is TRBJ1-4, the V gene TRBV5-4, with TRBD1 identical over 9 bases. With V trimmed by 0 bases and J by 8 bases, 2 bases remained unmatched. The CDR3 is made up of 14 amino acids. Per germline, CDR1 SGHNT and CDR2 YYREEE (reference sequence). CDR3 region: CASSLGDRDEKLFF. Written as DNA, the CDR3 is TGTGCCAGCAGCTTGGGGGACAGGGACGAAAAACTGTTTTTT.

This chain uses TRBV7-6 with TRBJ2-1; 8 positions match TRBD2. The CDR3 loop spans 17 amino acids. V lost 0 bases and J lost 4; bases outside the gene matches: 8. Germline V gene sequence: CDR1 SGHVS, CDR2 FNYEAQ. The CDR3: CASSLAMAGGTYNEQFF. In DNA form, the CDR3 reads TGTGCCAGCAGCTTAGCAATGGCGGGGGGAACGTACAATGAGCAGTTCTTC.

This clone was observed a handful of times. This chain links TRBV9 with TRBJ1-1, with D uncertain. V was cut by 4 bases and J by 6 bases, with 16 bases left in between. The CDR3 loop spans 14 amino acids. Germline-derived CDR1 and CDR2 are SGDLS and YYNGEE. CDR3 region: CASSPVGVNPEAFF. CDR3 sequence (DNA): TGTGCCAGCAGCCCCGTCGGGGTTAACCCTGAAGCTTTCTTT.

The J gene is TRBJ1-4, the V gene TRBV7-9; 12 nucleotides agree with TRBD1. Germline lookup yields CDR1 SEHNR and CDR2 FQNEAQ (reference sequence). V lost 3 bases and J lost 7; bases outside the gene matches: 6. The CDR3 extends over 16 amino acids. In DNA form, the CDR3 reads TGTGCCAGCAGCTTCGGGACAGGGGGCGAGGGTGAAAAACTGTTTTTT. It codes for CASSFGTGGEGEKLFF.

In its sample, this clone was seen a few times. The chain combines TRBV6-1 with TRBJ2-6; tentatively, D is TRBD1 (6 bases). V lost 0 bases, J lost 4 bases, and 16 bases lay in between. The CDR3 spans 18 residues. Germline V gene data show CDR1 as MNHNS and CDR2 as SASEGT. CDR3 sequence reads: CASSEALGGVGGANVLTF. In nucleotides, the CDR3 is TGTGCCAGCAGTGAAGCGCTTGGGGGCGTAGGGGGGGCCAACGTCCTGACTTTC.

This clone showed up just a few times. The genes are TRBV29-1 and TRBJ1-4; TRBD1 matches at 9 bases. J gave up 6 bases and V 0 bases, and 5 bases lay outside the gene matches. The CDR3 consists of 15 residues. Germline V gene data show CDR1 as SQVTM and CDR2 as ANQGSEA. The CDR3 loop reads CSVEDWGQGDEKLFF. Here the CDR3 DNA reads TGCAGCGTTGAAGATTGGGGACAGGGCGATGAAAAACTGTTTTTT.

The CDR3 DNA is TGCGCCAGCAGCTTGGCGGCAGGCACTAGCACAGATACGCAGTATTTT. Encoded protein: CASSLAAGTSTDTQYF. V usage is TRBV5-1 and J usage is TRBJ2-3; D is unclear. Germline CDR1 reads SGHRS; CDR2 reads YFSETQ. CDR3 length: 16 residues. Trimming took off 0 bases at V and 0 bases at J, with 11 bases between the two ends. The whole variable domain, remainder taken from reference TRBV5-1 and TRBJ2-3, is KAGVTQTPRYLIKTRGQQVTLSCSPISGHRSVSWYQQTPGQGLQFLFEYFSETQRNKGNFPGRFSGRQFSNSRSEMNVSTLELGDSALYLCASSLAAGTSTDTQYFGPGTRLTVL.

This sequence joins TRBV28 and TRBJ2-1; D unclear. The CDR3 runs 10 residues. V dropped 5 bases and J dropped 9 bases, with 5 bases sitting between them. Germline V lookup: CDR1 MDHEN, CDR2 SYDVKM. The CDR3 DNA reads as TGTGCCAGCAGTAGCTCTGAGCAGTTCTTC. It specifies CASSSSEQFF.

This chain uses TRBV5-3 with TRBJ2-3; a possible D gene is TRBD2 (5 bases). TRBV5-3 is an ORF, and what it does is uncertain. V was pared by 0 bases and J by 5 bases, with 22 bases between. This CDR3 is 18 amino acids long. The CDR3 region has the DNA TGTGCCAGAAGCTTGGGGGTTGGGGTCGGGGTAGGGAAAGATACGCAGTATTTT. It specifies CARSLGVGVGVGKDTQYF.

This clone was seen more than once but under ten times. CDR3 DNA sequence: TGTGCCAGTAATGACAGGGGGCAGAGATTCCCTGAAGCTTTCTTT. Residues: CASNDRGQRFPEAFF. The rearrangement joins TRBV19 to TRBJ1-1; TRBD1 agrees at 10 bases. Germline loops: CDR1 LNHDA, CDR2 SQIVND (reference sequence). The CDR3 runs 15 residues. Trimming removed 7 bases from V and 6 bases from J; junction bases left unmatched: 11.